The sequence of this T cell receptor beta chain was determined in a study of Ad26.COV2.S vaccination and SARS-CoV-2 variants. Study conclusions and caveats: Total T cell responses were possibly underestimated by TCR breadth and depth analyses. Measurement of non-spike TCR breadth gave similar results in vaccine and placebo recipients. A substantial breadth of spike-specific CD8+ and CD4+ T cell responses after vaccination has been reported. Placebo recipients trailed vaccine recipients in spike-specific TCR breadth.

Method: immunoSEQ multiplex PCR; TCRdb's copy keeps in-frame clones and lacks some. The repertoire includes under 95,000 clones, more than 65% of them detected once, and 16% sits in the top ten. Comment on this clone: Its antigen is not identified.

The source of this sequence is a human donor who had recovered from COVID-19. Source: peripheral blood, taken after recovery from COVID-19.

The CDR3 DNA reads TGTGCCAGCAGCGACAGGGATCACTATTGGGAGCAGTACTTC. Its translation is CASSDRDHYWEQYF. V gene TRBV2 combines with J gene TRBJ2-7; 7 bases are a match to TRBD1. CDR1 and CDR2 (germline): SNHLY, FYNNEI. The junction had 12 bases not matched to a gene; V was cut back by 6 bases and J by 7 bases. The CDR3 covers 14 residues.